A selection of T cell receptor beta chains follows, all from one sample in a study of T cells in Graves' hyperthyroidism and ophthalmopathy. Each CDR3 protein gets one entry after TCRdb re-called the multiplex PCR reads with MiXCR. The sample shows about 300,000 distinct CDR3 sequences, approximately 19% of them seen only once. The sequencing input was blood. Every receptor here comes from a middle-aged man with Graves' ophthalmopathy. CDR3s include the opening cysteine and the closing phenylalanine or tryptophan. Fields, in order: V gene, CDR3 protein.

>TRBV10-3
CAISGSGTVNTGELFF
>TRBV2
CASMRRTAYEQYF
>TRBV18
CASSLGGRANTGELFF
>TRBV5-6
CASSLGTLYEQYF
>TRBV7-2
CASSQRQGHGYTF
>TRBV11-3
CASSFGGRSGNEQFF
>TRBV20-1
CSARGGGGTIYF
>TRBV11-2
CASSQRPFDRATRIETQYF
>TRBV13
CASSSGLARNNEQFF
>TRBV4-1
CASSQGPGLAGAQRFF
>TRBV10-2
CASSESRGRYTEAFF
>TRBV20-1
CSARGRRDYEQYF
>TRBV5-1
CASSWGGEETQYF